This T cell receptor beta chain was profiled in a study of blood T cell repertoires in COVID-19. Background on the study: The United States, Italy and Spain were the sources of the acute and convalescent COVID-19 samples. PBMCs, B-cell-depleted T cells, or T cells were the source of the cDNA or gDNA that made up the material.

In the authors' methods: Amplified reference gene primers provided the basis for estimating nucleated cell counts. Assay used: immunoSEQ multiplex PCR; TCRdb lists only in-frame clones, some missing. V and J calls and clone size are as listed in that table; D and trimming were resolved from the DNA. There are under 200,000 clones in the sample; roughly 90% occur only once, and more than 2% lies in the top ten. The ends were cut back, 5 bases at V and 10 bases at J, with 17 bases in the middle. The CDR3 is 14 residues long. CDR1 and CDR2 (germline): KGHDR, SFDVKD. The gene calls are TRBV24-1 and TRBJ2-1, with a tentative D call TRBD2 (6 bases). Sequenced: peripheral blood. This TCR was recovered from a man aged 18 to 29 with acute or convalescent COVID-19. The CDR3 here is CATSGLATEGEQFF. The CDR3 coding sequence is TGTGCCACCAGTGGCCTCGCGACGGAGGGAGAGCAGTTCTTC.